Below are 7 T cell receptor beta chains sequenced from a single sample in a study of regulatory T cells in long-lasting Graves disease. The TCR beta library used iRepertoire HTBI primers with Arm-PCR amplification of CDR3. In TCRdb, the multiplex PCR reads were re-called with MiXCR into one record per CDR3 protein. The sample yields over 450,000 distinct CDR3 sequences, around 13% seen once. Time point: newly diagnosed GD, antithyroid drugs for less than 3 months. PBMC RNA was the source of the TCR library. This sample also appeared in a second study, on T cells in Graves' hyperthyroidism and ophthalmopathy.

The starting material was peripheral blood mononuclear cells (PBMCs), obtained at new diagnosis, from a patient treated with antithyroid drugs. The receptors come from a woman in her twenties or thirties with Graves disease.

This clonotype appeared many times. CDR3 protein: CASSLPTVSYEQYF. The CDR3 DNA is TGTGCCAGCTCACTCCCGACGGTGTCATACGAGCAGTACTTC. The chain employs TRBV18 and TRBJ2-7; D not certain. CDR1 is KGHSH and CDR2 is LQKENI in the germline V gene. V gave up 4 bases and J gave up 4 bases, with 14 bases separating them. The CDR3 sequence is 14 residues long.

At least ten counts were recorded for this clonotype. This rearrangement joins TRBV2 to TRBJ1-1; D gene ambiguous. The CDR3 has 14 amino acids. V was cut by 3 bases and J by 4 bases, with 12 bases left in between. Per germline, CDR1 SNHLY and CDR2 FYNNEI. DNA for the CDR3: TGTGCCAGCAGTGACCAAGGGTGGGGCACTGAAGCTTTCTTT. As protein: CASSDQGWGTEAFF.

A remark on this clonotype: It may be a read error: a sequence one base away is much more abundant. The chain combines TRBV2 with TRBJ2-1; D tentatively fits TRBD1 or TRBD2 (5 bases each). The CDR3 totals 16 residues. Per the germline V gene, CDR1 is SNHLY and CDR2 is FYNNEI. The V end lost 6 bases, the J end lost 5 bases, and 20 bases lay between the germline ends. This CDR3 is CASRTPSGSIDNEQFF. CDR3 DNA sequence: TGTGCCAGCAGAACCCCATCAGGGAGCATCGACAATGAGCAGTTCTTC.

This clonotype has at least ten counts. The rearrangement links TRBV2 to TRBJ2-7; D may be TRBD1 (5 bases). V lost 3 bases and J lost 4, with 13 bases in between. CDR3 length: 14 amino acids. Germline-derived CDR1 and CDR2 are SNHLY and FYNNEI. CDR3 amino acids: CASSESQGWYEQYF. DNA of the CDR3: TGTGCCAGCAGTGAGAGCCAGGGCTGGTACGAGCAGTACTTC.

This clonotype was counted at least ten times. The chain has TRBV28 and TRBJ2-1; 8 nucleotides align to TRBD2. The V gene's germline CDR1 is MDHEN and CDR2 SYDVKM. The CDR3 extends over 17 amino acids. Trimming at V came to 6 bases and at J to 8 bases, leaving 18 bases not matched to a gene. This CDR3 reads CASRTLLAETRNDEQFF. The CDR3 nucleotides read TGTGCCAGCAGAACCCTACTAGCGGAAACGAGGAACGATGAGCAGTTCTTC.

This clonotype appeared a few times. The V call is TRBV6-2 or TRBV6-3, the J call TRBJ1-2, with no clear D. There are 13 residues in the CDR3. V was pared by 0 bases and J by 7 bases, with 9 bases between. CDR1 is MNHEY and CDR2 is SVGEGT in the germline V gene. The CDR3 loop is CASSYSRVSGYTF. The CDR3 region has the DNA TGTGCCAGCAGTTACTCAAGGGTCAGTGGCTACACCTTC.

In DNA, the CDR3 is TGCAGTGCCCGAGAGGAGACTTACACCGGGGAGCTGTTTTTT. Translated, it gives CSAREETYTGELFF. The gene calls are TRBV20-1 and TRBJ2-2; no reliable D call. The CDR3 runs to 14 residues. V lost 6 bases to trimming and J lost 3 bases, with 14 bases between them. Looked up from germline, CDR1 is DFQATT and CDR2 is SNEGSKA (reference sequence).